This is a list of T cell receptor beta chains from one sample in a study of shared clonotypes between healthy human individuals. Clones were read by immunoSEQ multiplex PCR, and TCRdb kept only the in-frame ones, dropping some. The sample has about 2.2 million clones, 80% to 95% seen once. Input material: naive CD8+ T cells from PBMCs. Source of these receptors: a man aged 18 to 35 in good health. Some clones in this sample may be carry-over from other donors' samples. The CDR3 runs from the conserved cysteine through the conserved F or W. The D gene is left open where the match is weak. Rows may omit the clone size; those that give it use once, few, many or a size class.

d_call j_call clone_size v_call cdr3_nt cdr3_aa
. TRBJ2-1 . TRBV29-1 TGCAGCGCCGCCATTCCGCGGGTAGCATGGGTCGAGCAGTTCTTC CSAAIPRVAWVEQFF
TRBD1 TRBJ1-2 once TRBV5-1 TGCGCCAGCAGCTTGCGCCGGGACAGGGCTGCTGGCTACACCTTC CASSLRRDRAAGYTF
. TRBJ1-4 . TRBV28 TGTGCCAGCAGTCCGAACGAGGGCGATCGGGAAAAACTGTTTTTT CASSPNEGDREKLFF
. TRBJ2-3 few TRBV9 TGTGCCAGCAGCTCGACCACAGATACGCAGTATTTT CASSSTTDTQYF
. TRBJ2-3 . TRBV7-8 TGTGCCAGCAGCCGACCCCCAGATACGCAGTATTTT CASSRPPDTQYF
TRBD1 TRBJ2-3 . TRBV7-8 TGTGCCAGCAGCGAACAGGGGGGTCGGGATACGCAGTATTTT CASSEQGGRDTQYF
TRBD2 TRBJ2-7 . TRBV6-1 TGTGCCAGCAGCGCTAGCGGGGCCTATTACGAGCAGTACTTC CASSASGAYYEQYF
TRBD2 TRBJ2-2 . TRBV9 TGTGCCAGCAGCGTGCCTTCCCCGGGACTAGCGGGAGTTTCTTCAAGGACCGGGGAGCTGTTTTTT CASSVPSPGLAGVSSRTGELFF
. TRBJ2-7 once TRBV7-2 TGTGCCAGCAGCTTAAGTGCCGTTTACGAGCAGTACTTC CASSLSAVYEQYF
. TRBJ2-3 . TRBV27 TGTGCCAGCAGTTTAAGCCAGCCATTTATTGCCACAGATACGCAGTATTTT CASSLSQPFIATDTQYF
. TRBJ1-6 . TRBV9 TGTGCCAGCAGCGTAGGAGTCCCCGGAGGTTCACCCCTCCACTTT CASSVGVPGGSPLHF
TRBD2 TRBJ2-5 . TRBV4-3 TGCGCCAGCAGCCAAGGGGGCGGGAGCCGGGAGACCCAGTACTTC CASSQGGGSRETQYF
TRBD2 TRBJ2-3 . TRBV19 TGTGCCAGTAGCGGGAGGAGCCTAAGCACAGATACGCAGTATTTT CASSGRSLSTDTQYF
. TRBJ2-7 . TRBV7-9 TGTGCCAGCAGCCCTACAGGGATACCCTACGAGCAGTACTTC CASSPTGIPYEQYF
TRBD2 TRBJ2-1 . TRBV2 TGTGCCAGCACCCTAGCGGGAGGGCCAAGTTCGGATGAGCAGTTCTTC CASTLAGGPSSDEQFF
. TRBJ1-1 . TRBV14 TGTGCCAGCAGCCGCGGTACGCCCTATGAAGCTTTCTTT CASSRGTPYEAFF
. TRBJ2-5 . TRBV6-5 TGTGCCAGCAGCCAAGCGGAGACCCAGTACTTC CASSQAETQYF
. TRBJ1-5 once TRBV10-3 TGTGCCATCAGTGAGTCTAGGCAGCCCCAGCATTTT CAISESRQPQHF
. TRBJ2-2 . TRBV5-6 TGTGCCAGCAGCCCCGGACAGCCCGGGGAGCTGTTTTTT CASSPGQPGELFF
. TRBJ1-5 . TRBV15 TGTGCCACCAGCGGCGTGGGGGGCAATCAGCCCCAGCATTTT CATSGVGGNQPQHF
TRBD1 TRBJ1-3 . TRBV28 TGTGCCAGCGGTTTTCTGACAGGGGGACCTGGAAACACCATATATTTT CASGFLTGGPGNTIYF
TRBD2 TRBJ2-7 . TRBV11-2 TGTGCCAGCAGCTTAACACTAGCGGGAGGCTACGAGCAGTACTTC CASSLTLAGGYEQYF
. TRBJ2-7 . TRBV11-3 TGTGCCAGCAGCTTAGACCCGGACTACGAGCAGTACTTC CASSLDPDYEQYF
TRBD2 TRBJ2-2 . TRBV9 TGTGCCAGCAGCGTAGCCCTAGCGGGAGCGGGCACCGGGGAGCTGTTTTTT CASSVALAGAGTGELFF
TRBD1 TRBJ1-1 once TRBV13 TGTGCCAGCAGCTTATCACAGGGGCGGGTAACTGAAGCTTTCTTT CASSLSQGRVTEAFF
. TRBJ2-7 . TRBV28 TGTGCCAGCAGTTTTTTGACCTACGAGCAGTACTTC CASSFLTYEQYF
. TRBJ1-5 . TRBV5-1 TGCGCCAGCAGCCGGTGGGGCCGAGATCAGCCCCAGCATTTT CASSRWGRDQPQHF
. TRBJ1-1 . TRBV7-8 TGTGCCAGTCAGCTTGGGATGAACACTGAAGCTTTCTTT CASQLGMNTEAFF
TRBD2 TRBJ2-1 . TRBV6-5 TGTGCCAGCAGCCTGGGGGTAGCGGGCTACAATGAGCAGTTCTTC CASSLGVAGYNEQFF
. TRBJ2-3 . TRBV5-1 TGCGCCAGCAGGGCTGCTATGGGGGATACGCAGTATTTT CASRAAMGDTQYF
. TRBJ1-1 . TRBV2 TGTGCCAGCAGTGAAGGGCCGGGGAGCACTGAAGCTTTCTTT CASSEGPGSTEAFF
TRBD2 TRBJ2-7 . TRBV15 TGTGCCACCAGCAGAGATCTCTCTGGACTAGCGGCCTACGAGCAGTACTTC CATSRDLSGLAAYEQYF
. TRBJ2-1 . TRBV9 TGTGCCAGCTCCGAGGCGGGCAATGAGCAGTTCTTC CASSEAGNEQFF
. TRBJ2-1 . TRBV28 TGTGCCAGCAGTACCCCAGGGGCCGCCTACAATGAGCAGTTCTTC CASSTPGAAYNEQFF
TRBD1 TRBJ2-7 . TRBV11-2 TGTGCCAGCAGCCTTCACAGGGGCGCCTACGAGCAGTACTTC CASSLHRGAYEQYF
TRBD2 TRBJ2-1 . TRBV9 TGTGCCAGCAGCGAGACCGGGACGGGGGGAGTGGAATTCTTC CASSETGTGGVEFF
. TRBJ2-2 . TRBV4-2 TGTGCCAGCAGCCTTGGGACCGGGGAGCTGTTTTTT CASSLGTGELFF
TRBD1 TRBJ1-1 . TRBV7-9 TGTGCCAGCAGCTTACCGCCGACAGGGCACACTGAAGCTTTCTTT CASSLPPTGHTEAFF
. TRBJ1-3 . TRBV11-2 TGTGCCAGCAGCTTACTCAGGGGAAACACCATATATTTT CASSLLRGNTIYF
. TRBJ1-5 . TRBV28 TGTGCCAGCAGTTTTTCTGTCACCACGGGGCCCCAGCATTTT CASSFSVTTGPQHF
. TRBJ1-1 . TRBV14 TGTGCCAGCAGCAGAGGATCTAACACTGAAGCTTTCTTT CASSRGSNTEAFF
. TRBJ2-7 . TRBV19 TGTGCCAGTAGTATAGGCGTGGGGGAGCAGTACTTC CASSIGVGEQYF
. TRBJ2-7 once TRBV9 TGTGCCAGCAGCTTCAACTCAGGACAGCAAAACTCCTACGAGCAGTACTTC CASSFNSGQQNSYEQYF
TRBD1 TRBJ1-2 . TRBV18 TGTGCCAGCTCAGCTAACCGGGACAGAGTGTATGACTATGGCTACACCTTC CASSANRDRVYDYGYTF
. TRBJ2-1 . TRBV15 TGTGCCACCAGCAGAGTACGGAATGAGCAGTTCTTC CATSRVRNEQFF
. TRBJ1-4 . TRBV19 TGTGCCAGTAGTCCTCTACCGGCGCTTTTTTTGTTTTTT CASSPLPALFLFF
. TRBJ2-7 . TRBV7-9 TGTGCCAGCAGCCCGAGAGGCACAGGCTCCTACGAGCAGTACTTC CASSPRGTGSYEQYF
. TRBJ2-2 . TRBV6-5 TGTGCCAGCAGTTGGGACCAGACTCCCGGGGAGCTGTTTTTT CASSWDQTPGELFF